This section outlines one T cell receptor beta chain sequence together with its context. Its specificity is not known. Other DNA sequences of this sample code for an identical CDR3. The sample originates from a study of cytomegalovirus exposure and HLA in healthy donors. Study-wide findings and caveats: Other equally common chains were less clonally expanded than HLA-associated TCR beta chains, a later analysis showed. Rarity characterized most TCR sequences, yet some public TCRs appeared in many donors.

This CDR3 has 11 amino acids. Trimming removed 6 bases at V and 3 bases at J, with 6 bases between. CDR1 is LNHDA, CDR2 SQIVND, per germline (reference sequence). The PCR made use of 60 Vbeta and 13 Jbeta primers. Sequencing was performed with immunoSEQ multiplex PCR; in TCRdb, only in-frame clones are kept and a portion is missing. The sample lists around 130,000 clones; about 80% were seen once. This sequence joins TRBV19 and TRBJ2-7, with D perhaps matching TRBD2 (6 bases). This clonotype was obtained from a boy aged 2 to 9 in good health and CMV-seronegative. The sample was PBMCs. CDR3 loop: CASSGGYEQYF. CDR3 DNA: TGTGCCAGTAGCGGGGGCTACGAGCAGTACTTC. The variable domain in full, completed from reference TRBV19 and TRBJ2-7, reads DGGITQSPKYLFRKEGQNVTLSCEQNLNHDAMYWYRQDPGQGLRLIYYSQIVNDFQKGDIAEGYSVSREKKESFPLTVTSAQKNPTAFYLCASSGGYEQYFGPGTRLTVT.